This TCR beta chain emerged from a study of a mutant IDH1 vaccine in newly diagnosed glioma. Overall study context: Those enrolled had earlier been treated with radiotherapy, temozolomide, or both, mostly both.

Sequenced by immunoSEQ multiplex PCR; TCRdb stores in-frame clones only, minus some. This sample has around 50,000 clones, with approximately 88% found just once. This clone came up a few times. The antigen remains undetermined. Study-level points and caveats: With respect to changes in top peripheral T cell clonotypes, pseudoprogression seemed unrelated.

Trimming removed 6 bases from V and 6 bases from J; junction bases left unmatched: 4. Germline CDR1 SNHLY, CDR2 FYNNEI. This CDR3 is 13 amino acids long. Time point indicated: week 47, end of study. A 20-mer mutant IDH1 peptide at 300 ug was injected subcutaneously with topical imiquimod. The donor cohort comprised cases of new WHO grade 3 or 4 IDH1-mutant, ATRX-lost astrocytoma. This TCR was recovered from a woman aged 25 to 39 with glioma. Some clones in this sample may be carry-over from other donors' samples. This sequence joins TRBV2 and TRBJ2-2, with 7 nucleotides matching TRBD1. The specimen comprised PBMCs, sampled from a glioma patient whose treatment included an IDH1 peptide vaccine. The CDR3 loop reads CASSPQGAGELFF. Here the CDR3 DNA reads TGTGCCAGCAGCCCTCAGGGGGCCGGGGAGCTGTTTTTT.